This T cell receptor beta chain was captured by sequencing in a study of T-cell memory formation after mild COVID-19. This CDR3 has 15 amino acids. Germline V gene sequence: CDR1 ENHRY, CDR2 SYGVKD. After removal of 5 bases from V and 6 bases from J, the junction contained 10 bases not matched to a gene. This clonotype has just a few counts. TCRdb re-called the 5' RACE reads with MiXCR, one entry per CDR3 protein. The data show hundreds of thousands of distinct CDR3 sequences, around 15% seen once. The V call is TRBV10-3, the J call TRBJ2-1, with 7 bases fitting TRBD2. The sequenced sample was PBMCs or a T cell subset sorted from them (not recorded which). This sequence was found in a man aged 18 to 29 who had mild COVID-19 (a few samples of this study predate the infection). Cell type and time point are not known. The CDR3 region is CAISPGLESANEQFF. For the CDR3, the DNA is TGTGCCATCAGTCCAGGACTAGAGTCCGCCAATGAGCAGTTCTTC.